One and the same sample provided the 9 T cell receptor beta chains below, sequenced in a study of shared clonotypes between healthy human individuals. Clones were sequenced by immunoSEQ multiplex PCR, and TCRdb holds only the in-frame ones, with some missing. The top ten clones hold around 0.12% of a sample with approximately 600,000 clones, 85% to 95% of them seen once. CD45RO-negative, CCR7-positively selected cells formed the naive CD8 fraction, excluding terminally differentiated effector memory CD45RA+ cells. The sample consisted of naive CD8+ T cells sorted from blood. These receptors were obtained from a woman aged 25 to 39 in good health.

The chain links TRBV5-4 to TRBJ1-2; D is unclear. CDR3 length: 18 amino acids. V gave up 2 bases and J gave up 1 base, with 21 bases separating them. Germline V gene lookup returns CDR1 SGHNT and CDR2 YYREEE (reference sequence). The CDR3, as DNA: TGTGCCAGCAGCTTCGGATCTGAGGACGAGGACTTTAACTATGGCTACACCTTC. As protein: CASSFGSEDEDFNYGYTF.

The CDR3 region is CASSIGTSGGEQFF. CDR3 nucleotide sequence: TGTGCCAGCAGTATCGGGACTAGCGGGGGTGAGCAGTTCTTC. The chain combines TRBV27 with TRBJ2-1; 14 bases match TRBD2. This CDR3 is 14 amino acids long. In germline, CDR1 is MNHEY, CDR2 SMNVEV (reference sequence). Trimming removed 5 bases from V and 9 bases from J; junction bases left unmatched: 3.

The V and J genes are TRBV4-1 and TRBJ2-7, with D tentatively TRBD1 (5 bases). This CDR3 contains 15 residues. Germline V lookup: CDR1 MGHRA, CDR2 YSYEKL. V was shortened by 0 bases and J by 1 base, with 10 bases between the two germline ends. The CDR3 region is CASSQEQTASYEQYF. CDR3 sequence (DNA): TGCGCCAGCAGCCAAGAGCAGACAGCGTCCTACGAGCAGTACTTC.

The chain employs TRBV27 and TRBJ2-7, with a possible D match to TRBD2 (6 bases). The germline V gene has CDR1 MNHEY and CDR2 SMNVEV (reference sequence). V gave up 8 bases and J gave up 2 bases, with 16 bases separating them. The CDR3 extends over 14 amino acids. The CDR3 sequence: CASGLGLTPYEQYF. Written as DNA, the CDR3 is TGTGCCAGCGGCTTGGGACTGACCCCCTACGAGCAGTACTTC.

Points on this clone: The same CDR3 can be traced to other DNA sequences in this sample. V is TRBV28 and J is TRBJ1-1, with no clear D. The V gene's germline CDR1 is MDHEN and CDR2 SYDVKM. V lost 4 bases to trimming and J lost 3 bases, with 3 bases between them. The CDR3 length is 11 residues. The CDR3 DNA is TGTGCCAGCAGTTCGGACACTGAAGCTTTCTTT. This codes for CASSSDTEAFF.

The J gene is TRBJ2-5, the V gene TRBV7-9; TRBD1 agrees at 9 bases. The J segment lost 3 bases and the V segment lost 5 bases, leaving 7 bases of the junction unmatched. The CDR3 extends over 15 amino acids. In germline, CDR1 is SEHNR, CDR2 FQNEAQ (reference sequence). CDR3 nucleotide sequence: TGTGCCAGCAGCGCATGGGACAGGGAAAAAGAGACCCAGTACTTC. Translating it yields CASSAWDREKETQYF.

The chain couples TRBV7-6 to TRBJ2-3; TRBD1 is a possible D gene (7 bases). The CDR3 runs 14 residues. Per germline, CDR1 SGHVS and CDR2 FNYEAQ. V lost 4 bases and J lost 3, with 11 bases in between. Here the CDR3 reads CASSWSGGTDTQYF. The CDR3 nucleotides read TGTGCCAGCAGCTGGTCAGGGGGGACAGATACGCAGTATTTT.

The rearrangement joins TRBV7-8 to TRBJ2-2, with 14 bases matching TRBD2. Per germline, CDR1 SGHVS and CDR2 FQNEAQ. Trimming at V came to 5 bases and at J to 5 bases, leaving 10 bases not matched to a gene. The CDR3 length is 18 residues. The CDR3 protein is CASSHPGLAGEVTGELFF. The CDR3 region has the DNA TGTGCCAGCAGCCACCCGGGACTAGCGGGAGAGGTGACCGGGGAGCTGTTTTTT.

This clone was recorded a few times. The rearrangement joins TRBV9 to TRBJ2-3, with no clear D. Germline V gene sequence: CDR1 SGDLS, CDR2 YYNGEE. The CDR3 extends over 14 amino acids. The V end lost 4 bases, the J end lost 4 bases, and 13 bases lay between the germline ends. CDR3 coding DNA: TGTGCCAGCAGCCCAATGGGTAGTGCAGATACGCAGTATTTT. Its protein product is CASSPMGSADTQYF.